This TCR beta chain was profiled in a study of T-cell memory formation after mild COVID-19. J lost 2 bases, V lost 7 bases, and 3 bases had no gene match. The CDR3 runs 13 residues. Germline CDR1 is MNHEY and CDR2 is SVGEGT. This clonotype occurred a few times. MiXCR, applied by TCRdb to the 5' RACE reads, yields one record per CDR3 protein. The sample lists a few hundred thousand distinct CDR3 sequences; approximately 20% were seen once. The sample consisted of PBMCs or a T cell subset sorted from them (not recorded which). The TCR was taken from a man aged 18 to 30 who had mild COVID-19 (a few samples of this study predate the infection). Cell type and time point are not known. The rearrangement links TRBV6-2 or TRBV6-3 to TRBJ2-7, with 9 nucleotides matching TRBD2. CDR3 nucleotides: TGTGCCAGCAAGATAGCGGGGGCCTACGAGCAGTACTTC. Protein product: CASKIAGAYEQYF.